This T cell receptor (beta chain) appears in the sequencing data of a study of T cell changes during pregnancy in multiple sclerosis. Sequencing was performed with immunoSEQ multiplex PCR; in TCRdb, only in-frame clones are kept and a portion is missing. The data hold tens of thousands of clones, with approximately 93% observed a single time. The germline CDR1 and CDR2 sequences are LNHNV and YYDKDF (reference sequence). The CDR3 length is 13 residues. V was shortened by 8 bases and J by 1 base, with 10 bases between the two germline ends. The sequencing used peripheral blood, collected in the second trimester of pregnancy. This receptor was identified in a female donor in good health, enrolled as a control in a pregnancy study. V gene TRBV15 combines with J gene TRBJ2-3, with D perhaps TRBD1 (5 bases). CDR3 in DNA: TGTGCCACCCAACTGACAGGCACAGATACGCAGTATTTT. Encoded protein: CATQLTGTDTQYF.